This TCR beta chain was obtained from a study of T cell responses to AZD1222 COVID-19 vaccine. Turning to the study itself: Pooled samples include second doses given at about 4 or 12 weeks.

Broader study findings: All repertoire sampling was performed exclusively after the peak T cell response. A reported finding is that nearly half of spike-specific TCRs target unmutated variant regions. White British donors predominated, females outnumbered males, and clonal diversity was possibly underestimated.

Turning to this clone: Its antigen is unknown.

CDR1 and CDR2 (germline): SGHDT, YYEEEE. J gave up 12 bases and V 4 bases, and 11 bases lay outside the gene matches. The length of the CDR3 is 15 residues. Using immunoSEQ multiplex PCR, the repertoire was profiled, and TCRdb retains in-frame clones only, with some absent. The sample lists some 170,000 clones, approximately 92% occurring once. The genes are TRBV5-6 and TRBJ2-1, with 12 bases lining up with TRBD2. The source was peripheral blood, collected on day 0 of AZD1222 vaccination. The sequence derives from an adult in good health. As DNA, the CDR3 is TGTGCCAGCAGCCCGGGACTGACTAGCGGGAGCAGGCAGTTCTTC. Protein: CASSPGLTSGSRQFF.